The next 32 T cell receptor beta chains were all read from a single sample in a study of neurological immune-mediated disorders. TCRdb re-called the 5' RACE reads with MiXCR, one entry per CDR3 protein. The sample yields some 26,000 distinct CDR3 sequences, 3% to 3.5% seen once. Sequencing used PBMCs. These receptors were collected from a woman aged 25 to 39 with multiple sclerosis.

This clonotype came up many times. V and J are TRBV6-6 and TRBJ1-5; no definite D call. Germline CDR1 MNHNY, CDR2 SVGAGI (reference sequence). The CDR3 is 14 residues long. Trimming removed 4 bases at V and 3 bases at J, with 10 bases between. The CDR3 coding sequence is TGTGCCAGCAGTTCGCGTCAGGCCAATCAGCCCCAGCATTTT. Protein: CASSSRQANQPQHF.

This clonotype came up many times. The chain couples TRBV20-1 to TRBJ2-1; D gene uncertain. Between the trimmed V and J ends, which lost 6 bases and 3 bases, there was a span of 21 bases. From germline, CDR1 is DFQATT and CDR2 SNEGSKA (reference sequence). The CDR3 sequence is 16 residues long. CDR3 sequence (DNA): TGCAGTGCCCCCCCCGCCGACGGACGATACTACAATGAGCAGTTCTTC. It is translated as CSAPPADGRYYNEQFF.

Many counts were recorded for this clonotype. CDR3 sequence: CASRGGGAYEQYF. CDR3 nucleotide sequence: TGTGCCAGCAGAGGCGGGGGGGCCTACGAGCAGTACTTC. The rearrangement links TRBV12-3 or TRBV12-4 to TRBJ2-7, with 9 bases matching TRBD2. The CDR3 contains 13 residues. V shed 6 bases and J 2 bases; nucleotides not matched to a gene: 2.

Many counts were recorded for this clonotype. The chain uses TRBV5-6 and TRBJ2-1; D is perhaps TRBD2 (6 bases). Germline values: CDR1 SGHDT, CDR2 YYEEEE. Trimming removed 3 bases at V and 7 bases at J, with 20 bases between. The CDR3 extends over 16 amino acids. This CDR3 is CASSWYSGSMQNEQFF. The DNA for the CDR3 is TGTGCCAGCAGCTGGTATAGCGGATCAATGCAGAATGAGCAGTTCTTC.

This clonotype was detected many times. This sequence joins TRBV5-1 and TRBJ2-3; 11 positions match TRBD1. Germline V gives CDR1 SGHRS, CDR2 YFSETQ. The CDR3 extends over 15 amino acids. Unmatched junction bases numbered 5, after V lost 4 bases and J lost 4 bases. This CDR3 is CASSTGQGGPDTQYF. For the CDR3, the DNA is TGCGCCAGCAGCACGGGACAGGGGGGCCCAGATACGCAGTATTTT.

Details on this clonotype: This may be a read error: a much more frequent sequence differs by one nucleotide. The chain is built from TRBV7-9 and TRBJ2-2, with a possible D match to TRBD2 (6 bases). This CDR3 region has 15 residues. Per germline, CDR1 SEHNR and CDR2 FQNEAQ (reference sequence). DNA for the CDR3: TGTGTCAGCGGAGGGGTGACCGACGGAACCGGGGAGCTGTTTTTT. Its translation is CVSGGVTDGTGELFF.

This clonotype was counted many times. The chain links TRBV7-9 to TRBJ1-5; D gene ambiguous. This CDR3 has 13 residues. CDR1 SEHNR and CDR2 FQNEAQ come from the germline V gene (reference sequence). V gave up 5 bases and J gave up 4 bases, with 9 bases separating them. Here the CDR3 reads CASSGSGNQPQHF. The DNA for the CDR3 is TGTGCCAGCAGCGGGTCGGGGAATCAGCCCCAGCATTTT.

This clonotype was seen repeatedly, ten times or more. This chain connects TRBV5-1 to TRBJ2-5; TRBD1 matches at 9 bases. Trimming cost V 5 bases and J 1 base; bases outside gene matches: 9. The CDR3 covers 16 residues. Germline V gene sequence: CDR1 SGHRS, CDR2 YFSETQ. CDR3 DNA sequence: TGCGCCAGCAGACCTCGGACAGGGGCAACCCAAGAGACCCAGTACTTC. This sequence encodes CASRPRTGATQETQYF.

This clonotype is medium-sized in the sample. The chain has TRBV5-1 and TRBJ1-6; no firm D call. This CDR3 has 15 amino acids. V was shortened by 0 bases and J by 6 bases, with 10 bases between the two germline ends. Germline CDR1 is SGHRS and CDR2 is YFSETQ. CDR3 in amino acids: CASSLDGYGNSPLHF. Here the CDR3 DNA reads TGCGCCAGCAGCTTGGATGGGTACGGTAATTCACCCCTCCACTTT. The entire variable domain, with the rest obtained from reference TRBV5-1 and TRBJ1-6, is as follows: KAGVTQTPRYLIKTRGQQVTLSCSPISGHRSVSWYQQTPGQGLQFLFEYFSETQRNKGNFPGRFSGRQFSNSRSEMNVSTLELGDSALYLCASSLDGYGNSPLHFGNGTRLTVT.

A note on this clonotype: It may be a read error: a sequence one base away is much more abundant. The J gene is TRBJ2-7, the V gene TRBV20-1; the D gene is possibly TRBD2 (6 bases). Germline values: CDR1 DFQATT, CDR2 SNEGSKA (reference sequence). There are 13 residues in the CDR3. The V end was cut by 2 bases, the J end by 7 bases, with 15 bases between. The CDR3 DNA sequence: TGCAGTGCTAGATCGGGTACGGGGGTTGAGCAGTACTTC. Protein: CSARSGTGVEQYF.

This clonotype was recorded many times. The chain carries TRBV5-1 and TRBJ1-1; D ambiguous. Between the trimmed V and J ends, which lost 0 bases and 0 bases, there was a span of 9 bases. This CDR3 has 15 residues. In germline, CDR1 is SGHRS, CDR2 YFSETQ. Here the CDR3 reads CASSLGSTLNTEAFF. Here the CDR3 DNA reads TGCGCCAGCAGCTTGGGATCTACTCTGAACACTGAAGCTTTCTTT.

This clonotype was observed many times. The chain links TRBV20-1 to TRBJ2-3; 10 nucleotides line up with TRBD2. The CDR3 runs 14 residues. The germline V gene encodes CDR1 DFQATT and CDR2 SNEGSKA (reference sequence). V shed 3 bases, J shed 8 bases, and the junction held 8 bases outside the gene matches. The CDR3 sequence is CSASGLAASTTQYF. The CDR3 region has the DNA TGCAGTGCTAGCGGACTAGCGGCCTCAACTACGCAGTATTTT.

In its sample, this clonotype was seen many times. This chain uses TRBV5-1 with TRBJ2-7; D perhaps matches TRBD1 (6 bases). Trimming left V 2 bases short and J 2 bases short, with 11 bases between. The CDR3 extends over 14 amino acids. In germline, CDR1 is SGHRS, CDR2 YFSETQ. The CDR3 reads CASSFQGQAYEQYF. The DNA for the CDR3 is TGCGCCAGCAGCTTCCAGGGACAAGCCTACGAGCAGTACTTC.

This clonotype was recorded at least ten times. The chain joins TRBV12-3 or TRBV12-4 to TRBJ1-6; D is perhaps TRBD1 (6 bases). V was cut by 7 bases and J by 9 bases, with 13 bases left in between. The CDR3 has 13 residues. This chain's CDR3 is CASNTRGSSPLHF. DNA of the CDR3: TGTGCCAGCAATACGAGGGGGAGTTCACCCCTCCACTTT.

Sample share makes this clonotype medium-sized (0.01 to 0.1%). This rearrangement joins TRBV7-6 to TRBJ2-5; TRBD2 agrees at 7 bases. The trim removed 1 base at V and 4 bases at J, leaving 6 bases unmatched. Germline assignment: CDR1 SGHVS and CDR2 FNYEAQ. This CDR3 is 15 amino acids long. CDR3 nucleotides: TGTGCCAGCAGCTTAGGGCTAGCGGCTCCAGAGACCCAGTACTTC. Residues: CASSLGLAAPETQYF.

This clonotype was observed many times. The V gene is TRBV20-1, the J gene TRBJ1-6; a possible D gene is TRBD1 (6 bases). The CDR3 has 14 amino acids. The ends were cut back, 4 bases at V and 4 bases at J, with 11 bases in the middle. CDR1 DFQATT and CDR2 SNEGSKA come from the germline V gene (reference sequence). In nucleotides, the CDR3 is TGCAGTGCTATCGGACAGTATTATAATTCACCCCTCCACTTT. This encodes CSAIGQYYNSPLHF.

Many counts were recorded for this clonotype. The rearrangement uses TRBV5-1 and TRBJ1-1, with D tentatively TRBD1 (6 bases). Germline lookup yields CDR1 SGHRS and CDR2 YFSETQ. The germline V and J ends were trimmed by 3 bases and 10 bases, with 19 bases remaining between them. There are 14 residues in the CDR3. CDR3 sequence (DNA): TGCGCCAGCAGCTCGGGGGCCGCGGGACTCGTAGCTTTCTTT. Translated: CASSSGAAGLVAFF.

This clonotype appeared many times. Relative to the germline gene, one junction end is altered; a read error may explain this. This rearrangement joins TRBV9 to TRBJ2-7; no clear D gene. This CDR3 region has 14 residues. The germline CDR1 and CDR2 sequences are SGDLS and YYNGEE. The CDR3 DNA sequence: TGTGCCAGCAGCGTACAGGCCATGCCCTACCAGCAGTACTTC. This gives the protein CASSVQAMPYQQYF.

This clonotype appeared many times. The chain recombines TRBV9 with TRBJ1-6; the match to TRBD1 covers 7 bases. The ends lost 0 bases at V and 8 bases at J; junction bases unmatched: 2. This CDR3 is built from 14 residues. The germline CDR1 and CDR2 sequences are SGDLS and YYNGEE. The CDR3 is CASSVGTGDSPLHF. The CDR3 DNA is TGTGCCAGCAGCGTAGGGACAGGTGATTCACCCCTCCACTTT. Full variable domain (remainder filled in from reference TRBV9 and TRBJ1-6): DSGVTQTPKHLITATGQRVTLRCSPRSGDLSVYWYQQSLDQGLQFLIQYYNGEERAKGNILERFSAQQFPDLHSELNLSSLELGDSALYFCASSVGTGDSPLHFGNGTRLTVT.

In this sample, this clonotype turned up many times. The chain carries TRBV7-3 and TRBJ2-6; no clear D gene. Germline assignment: CDR1 SGHTA and CDR2 FQGTGA. CDR3 length equals 15 residues. The V gene lost 4 bases and the J gene lost 0 bases, with 7 bases spanning the gap. The CDR3 protein is CASSSPGSGANVLTF. The CDR3, as DNA: TGTGCCAGCAGCTCTCCGGGCTCTGGGGCCAACGTCCTGACTTTC.

In this sample, this clonotype turned up many times. One end of the junction is discordant with germline, which a read error may explain. The DNA of the CDR3 is TGTGCCAGCAGCCAAGAACAGGGCAATCAGCCCCAGAATTTT. This sequence encodes CASSQEQGNQPQNF. The V call is TRBV3-1, the J call TRBJ1-5; maybe TRBD1 (6 bases). CDR1 LGHDT and CDR2 YNNKEL come from the germline V gene (reference sequence). CDR3 length equals 14 residues.

This clonotype was counted many times. Mismatch with germline at one junction end may stem from a read error. CDR3 sequence reads: CASRIGQGGYQPQNF. Written as DNA, the CDR3 is TGTGCCAGCAGAATAGGACAGGGGGGGTATCAGCCCCAGAATTTT. This sequence joins TRBV28 and TRBJ1-5; 10 bases match TRBD1. Looked up from germline, CDR1 is MDHEN and CDR2 is SYDVKM. The CDR3 loop spans 15 amino acids.

This clonotype was seen many times. This chain links TRBV24-1 with TRBJ2-1, with 8 bases that match TRBD2. Germline values: CDR1 KGHDR, CDR2 SFDVKD. The ends lost 5 bases at V and 9 bases at J; junction bases unmatched: 5. The CDR3 has 13 amino acids. In DNA, the CDR3 is TGTGCCACCAGTGTCGGGGGGGCCGCTGAGCAGTTCTTC. It yields the protein CATSVGGAAEQFF.

This clonotype was seen ten or more times. The junction departs from the called germline gene at one end, perhaps through a read error. The gene calls are TRBV9 and TRBJ1-5; tentatively, D is TRBD1 (6 bases). Germline V gene sequence: CDR1 SGDLS, CDR2 YYNGEE. The CDR3 sequence is 14 residues long. The DNA of the CDR3 is TGTGCCAGCACCCCAGGGGCATCGGAACAGCCCCAGAATTTT. It is translated as CASTPGASEQPQNF.

This clonotype was counted at least ten times. V and J are TRBV4-2 and TRBJ2-5; tentative D call: TRBD2 (5 bases). This CDR3 comprises 15 residues. Trimming pared 0 bases from V and 4 bases from J, leaving 12 bases between. Germline V gene data show CDR1 as LGHNA and CDR2 as YNFKEQ. CDR3 nucleotide sequence: TGTGCCAGCAGCCAAGAAACGGACCGGGGAGAGACCCAGTACTTC. Amino acid sequence: CASSQETDRGETQYF.

This clonotype was seen only a few times. At one end the junction does not follow the germline gene, possibly because of a read error. The J gene is TRBJ1-5, the V gene TRBV7-9; D unresolved. Germline V gives CDR1 SEHNR, CDR2 FQNEAQ (reference sequence). The CDR3 sequence is 13 residues long. CDR3 sequence reads: CASSPGNNQPQNF. CDR3 DNA sequence: TGTGCCAGCAGCCCGGGGAACAATCAGCCCCAGAATTTT.

This clonotype was picked up many times. V and J are TRBV5-1 and TRBJ2-3; maybe TRBD1 (5 bases). V lost 0 bases and J 0 bases, leaving 11 bases between the germline ends. This CDR3 is 16 amino acids long. CDR1 and CDR2 (germline): SGHRS, YFSETQ. This CDR3 is CASSLVGTGSTDTQYF. The CDR3 DNA reads as TGCGCCAGCAGCTTGGTGGGAACAGGAAGCACAGATACGCAGTATTTT.

This clonotype appeared many times. This chain uses TRBV20-1 with TRBJ2-2, with 9 bases aligning to TRBD1. Germline lookup yields CDR1 DFQATT and CDR2 SNEGSKA (reference sequence). The CDR3 consists of 12 residues. Trimming at V came to 7 bases and at J to 8 bases, leaving 5 bases not matched to a gene. CDR3 loop: CSVQGAGGELFF. The CDR3 DNA is TGCAGTGTACAGGGGGCTGGAGGGGAGCTGTTTTTT.

This clonotype was detected many times. The chain couples TRBV21-1 to TRBJ1-5. TRBV21-1 is classified as a pseudogene. The CDR3 covers 13 residues. CDR3 sequence reads: CASSKVEWRPQHF. For the CDR3, the DNA is TGTGCCAGCAGCAAAGTGGAATGGCGGCCCCAGCATTTT.

The table lists this clonotype with many counts. The gene calls are TRBV6-2 or TRBV6-3 and TRBJ2-2; D gene unclear. Germline values: CDR1 MNHEY, CDR2 SVGEGT. The CDR3 is 14 amino acids. V was pared by 4 bases and J by 2 bases, with 8 bases between. DNA for the CDR3: TGTGCCAGCAGTTCCCACGTTAACACCGGGGAGCTGTTTTTT. This gives the protein CASSSHVNTGELFF.

This clonotype was seen ten or more times. The chain employs TRBV4-3 and TRBJ2-6; no firm D call. Trimming removed 0 bases from V and 0 bases from J, with 3 bases in between. This CDR3 comprises 15 residues. Germline CDR1 and CDR2: LGHNA and YSLEER. DNA of the CDR3: TGCGCCAGCAGCCAAGAGTACTCTGGGGCCAACGTCCTGACTTTC. It translates to CASSQEYSGANVLTF.

This clonotype was detected ten times or more. The chain joins TRBV20-1 to TRBJ2-5; D assignment may be TRBD1 or TRBD2 (6 bases each). Germline values: CDR1 DFQATT, CDR2 SNEGSKA (reference sequence). CDR3 length: 15 residues. V lost 1 base and J 3 bases, leaving 15 bases between the germline ends. CDR3 protein: CSARGLGGGKETQYF. The CDR3 bases are TGCAGTGCTAGAGGACTAGGGGGAGGCAAAGAGACCCAGTACTTC.